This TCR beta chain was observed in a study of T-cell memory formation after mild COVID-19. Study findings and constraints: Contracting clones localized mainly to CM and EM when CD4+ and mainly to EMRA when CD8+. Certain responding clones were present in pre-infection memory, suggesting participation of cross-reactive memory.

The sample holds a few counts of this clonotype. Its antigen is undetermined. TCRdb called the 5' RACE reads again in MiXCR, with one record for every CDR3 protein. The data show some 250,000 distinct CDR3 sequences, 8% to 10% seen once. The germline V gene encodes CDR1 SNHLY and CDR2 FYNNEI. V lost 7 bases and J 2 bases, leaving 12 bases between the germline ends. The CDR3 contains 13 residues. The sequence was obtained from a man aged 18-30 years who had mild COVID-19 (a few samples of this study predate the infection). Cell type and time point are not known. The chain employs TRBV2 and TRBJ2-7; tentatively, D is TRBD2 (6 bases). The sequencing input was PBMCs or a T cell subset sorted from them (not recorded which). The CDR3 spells CASTRDFAYEQYF. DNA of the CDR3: TGTGCCAGCACCCGGGACTTCGCCTACGAGCAGTACTTC.